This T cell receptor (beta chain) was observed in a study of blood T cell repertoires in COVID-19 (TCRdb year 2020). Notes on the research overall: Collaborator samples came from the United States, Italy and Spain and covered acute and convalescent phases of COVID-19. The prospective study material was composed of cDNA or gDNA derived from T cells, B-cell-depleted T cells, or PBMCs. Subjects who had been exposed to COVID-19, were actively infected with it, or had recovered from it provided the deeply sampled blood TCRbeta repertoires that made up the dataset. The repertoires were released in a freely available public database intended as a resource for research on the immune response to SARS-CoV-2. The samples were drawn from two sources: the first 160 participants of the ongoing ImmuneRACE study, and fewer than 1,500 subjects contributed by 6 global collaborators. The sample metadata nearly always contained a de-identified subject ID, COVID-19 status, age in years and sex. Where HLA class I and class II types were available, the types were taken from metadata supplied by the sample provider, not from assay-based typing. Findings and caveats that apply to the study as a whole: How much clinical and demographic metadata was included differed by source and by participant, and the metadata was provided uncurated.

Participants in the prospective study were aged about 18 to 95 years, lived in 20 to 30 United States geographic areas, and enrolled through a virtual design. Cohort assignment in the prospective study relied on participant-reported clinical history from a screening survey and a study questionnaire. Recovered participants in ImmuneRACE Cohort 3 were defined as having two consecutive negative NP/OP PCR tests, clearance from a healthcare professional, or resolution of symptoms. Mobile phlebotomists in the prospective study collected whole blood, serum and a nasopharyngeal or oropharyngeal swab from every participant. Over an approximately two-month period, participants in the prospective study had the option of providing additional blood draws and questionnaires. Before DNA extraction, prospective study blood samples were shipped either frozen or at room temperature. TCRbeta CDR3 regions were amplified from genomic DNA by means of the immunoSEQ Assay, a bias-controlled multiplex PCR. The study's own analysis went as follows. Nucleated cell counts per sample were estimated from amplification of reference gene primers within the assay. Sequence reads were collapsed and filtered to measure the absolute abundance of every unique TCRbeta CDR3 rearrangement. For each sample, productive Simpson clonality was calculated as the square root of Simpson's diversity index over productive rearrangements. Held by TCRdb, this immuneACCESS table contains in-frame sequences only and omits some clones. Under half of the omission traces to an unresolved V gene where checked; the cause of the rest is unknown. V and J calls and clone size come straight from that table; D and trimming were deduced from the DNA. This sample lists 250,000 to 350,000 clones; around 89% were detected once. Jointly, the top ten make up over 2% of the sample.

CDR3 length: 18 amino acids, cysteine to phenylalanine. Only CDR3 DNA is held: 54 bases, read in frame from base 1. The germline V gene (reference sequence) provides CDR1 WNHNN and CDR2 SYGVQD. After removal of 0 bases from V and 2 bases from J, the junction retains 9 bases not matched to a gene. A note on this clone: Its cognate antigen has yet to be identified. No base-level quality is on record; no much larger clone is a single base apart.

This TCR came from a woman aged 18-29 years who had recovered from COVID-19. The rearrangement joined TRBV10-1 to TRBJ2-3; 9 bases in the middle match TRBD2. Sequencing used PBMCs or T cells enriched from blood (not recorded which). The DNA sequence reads TGCGCCAGCAGTGAGTCGTGGTCTAGCGGGGCCCACACAGATACGCAGTATTTT. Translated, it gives CASSESWSSGAHTDTQYF.